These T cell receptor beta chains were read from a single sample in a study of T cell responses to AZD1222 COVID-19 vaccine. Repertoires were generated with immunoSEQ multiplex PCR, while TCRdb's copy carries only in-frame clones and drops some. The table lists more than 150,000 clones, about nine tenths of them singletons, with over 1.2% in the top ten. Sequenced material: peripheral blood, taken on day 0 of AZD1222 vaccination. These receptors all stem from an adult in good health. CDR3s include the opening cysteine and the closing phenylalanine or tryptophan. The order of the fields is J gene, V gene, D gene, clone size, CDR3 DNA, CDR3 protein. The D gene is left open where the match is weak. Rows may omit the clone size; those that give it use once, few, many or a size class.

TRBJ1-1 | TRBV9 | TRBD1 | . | TGTGCCAGCAGCGTGGGGACAGCGCGTTTCACGGAAGCTTTCTTT | CASSVGTARFTEAFF
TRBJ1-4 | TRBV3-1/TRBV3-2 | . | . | TGTGCCAGCAGCCAAGATGGGGGATCCATTGAGCGTTCCGAAAAACTGTTTTTT | CASSQDGGSIERSEKLFF
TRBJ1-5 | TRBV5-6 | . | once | TGTGCCAGCAGCTTCCGTGGGGCTAGCAATCAGCCCCAGCATTTT | CASSFRGASNQPQHF
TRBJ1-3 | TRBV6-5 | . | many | TGTGCCAGCAGTTCACAGAGCTCTGGAAACACCATATATTTT | CASSSQSSGNTIYF
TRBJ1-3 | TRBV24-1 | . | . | TGTGCCACCAGTGATTCTAGGACCTCTGGAAACACCATATATTTT | CATSDSRTSGNTIYF
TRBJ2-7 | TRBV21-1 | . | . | TGTGCCAGCAGCAACCGTAGGACAGGGTCCCACGAGCAGTACTTC | CASSNRRTGSHEQYF
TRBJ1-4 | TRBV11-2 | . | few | TGTGCCAGCAGCTTAGGAGGGGGGGCGAATGAAAAACTGTTTTTT | CASSLGGGANEKLFF
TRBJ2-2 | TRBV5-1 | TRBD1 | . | TGCGCCAGCAGCTCAGACAGGGGGATCACCGGGGAGCTGTTTTTT | CASSSDRGITGELFF
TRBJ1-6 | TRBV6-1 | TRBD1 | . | TGTGCCAGCAGTGAGCCCGGAGGGACAGGGGGAAGGTATTCACCCCTCCACTTT | CASSEPGGTGGRYSPLHF
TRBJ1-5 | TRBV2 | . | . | TGTGCCAGCAGTGCAACAGGGAATCAGCCCCAGCATTTT | CASSATGNQPQHF
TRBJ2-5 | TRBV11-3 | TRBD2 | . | TGTGCCAGCAGCCCCACGGGACTAGCGGGGAAAGAGACCCAGTACTTC | CASSPTGLAGKETQYF
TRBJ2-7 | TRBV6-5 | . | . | TGTGCCAGCAGTTACCGAGGCCAAGGTACCTACGAGCAGTACTTC | CASSYRGQGTYEQYF
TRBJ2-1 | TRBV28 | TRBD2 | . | TGTGCCAGCAGTCTCCGGACTAGCGGGGTCTCCTACAATGAGCAGTTCTTC | CASSLRTSGVSYNEQFF
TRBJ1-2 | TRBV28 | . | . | TGTGCCAGCACATCGCAGTTTCACGGGGGTTATGGCTACACCTTC | CASTSQFHGGYGYTF
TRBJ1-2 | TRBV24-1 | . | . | TGTGCCACCAGTGGCGGAAACAGGGATGTCGGCTACACCTTC | CATSGGNRDVGYTF
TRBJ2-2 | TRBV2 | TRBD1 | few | TGTGCCAGCAGTGAGCCTGCGACAGGGCCCGACGGGGAGCTGTTTTTT | CASSEPATGPDGELFF
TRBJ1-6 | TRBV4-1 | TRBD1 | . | TGCGCCAGCAGCCAGGGGACAGGAAATAATTCACCCCTCCACTTT | CASSQGTGNNSPLHF
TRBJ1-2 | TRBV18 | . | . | TGTGCCAGCTCACTCCTGGACGGTACTTTAAGGGGCTACACCTTC | CASSLLDGTLRGYTF
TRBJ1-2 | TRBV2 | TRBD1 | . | TGTGCCAGCTCAAGCTGGACAGGGGCAGACTATGGCTACACCTTC | CASSSWTGADYGYTF
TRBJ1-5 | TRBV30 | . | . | TGTGCCTGGAGTCACGGAGGGACGGGCAATCAGCCCCAGCATTTT | CAWSHGGTGNQPQHF
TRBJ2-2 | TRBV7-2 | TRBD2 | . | TGTGCCAGCAGCTGGCGGGGGGGGAACACCGGGGAGCTGTTTTTT | CASSWRGGNTGELFF
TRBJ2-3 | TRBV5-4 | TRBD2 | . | TGTGCCAGCAGCCCTCAACTCGGGCGGGGGGGCACAGATACGCAGTATTTT | CASSPQLGRGGTDTQYF
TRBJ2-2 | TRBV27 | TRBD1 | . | TGTGCCAGCAGCTTCTTTGGGACAGGGGGCGTAATCACCGGGGAGCTGTTTTTT | CASSFFGTGGVITGELFF
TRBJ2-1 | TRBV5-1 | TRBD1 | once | TGCGCCAGCAGAGAGACAGGGGACTCCTACAATGAGCAGTTCTTC | CASRETGDSYNEQFF
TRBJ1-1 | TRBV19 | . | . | TGTGCCAGTAGTATACATGGTCGAGGGGACACTGAAGCTTTCTTT | CASSIHGRGDTEAFF
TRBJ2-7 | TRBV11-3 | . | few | TGTGCCAGCAGCCCCAAAAGGGGCTCCTACGAGCAGTACTTC | CASSPKRGSYEQYF
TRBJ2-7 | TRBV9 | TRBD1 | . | TGTGCCAGCAGCGTACGAACAGGGGGCGTCGAGCAGTACTTC | CASSVRTGGVEQYF
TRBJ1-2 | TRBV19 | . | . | TGTGCCAGTAGTATGGGGGCGGGGTTTTATGGCTACACCTTC | CASSMGAGFYGYTF
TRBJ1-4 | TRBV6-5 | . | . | TGTGCCAGCAGCCCAGGGGTCAAGAATGAAAAACTGTTTTTT | CASSPGVKNEKLFF
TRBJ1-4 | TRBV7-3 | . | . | TGTGCCAGCAGCCTCCCGACAGAGTCTAATGAAAAACTGTTTTTT | CASSLPTESNEKLFF
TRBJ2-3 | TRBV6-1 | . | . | TGTGCCAGCAGTGACGAAGCGGGTAGCACAGATACGCAGTATTTT | CASSDEAGSTDTQYF
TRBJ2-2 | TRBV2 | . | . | TGTGCCAGCAGGGAGACTGGACAGTTAACCGGGGAGCTGTTTTTT | CASRETGQLTGELFF
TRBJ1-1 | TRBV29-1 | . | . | TGCAGCGTCGGGCTGATGAACACTGAAGCTTTCTTT | CSVGLMNTEAFF
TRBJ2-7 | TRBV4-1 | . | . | TGCGCCAGCAGCCAAGGGGGTCTCAACGAGCAGTACTTC | CASSQGGLNEQYF